This record concerns one T cell receptor beta chain sequence. Its antigen is not known. This entry comes from a study of T cell responses to AZD1222 COVID-19 vaccine. Overall study: Whether given at about 4 or about 12 weeks, second doses were pooled. General observations from the study: Among AZD1222 vaccinees, only six were seropositive at baseline. The study found Spike-specific TCR breadth and depth rose after two AZD1222 doses. Donors were mostly white British, more females; clonal diversity possibly underestimated.

Libraries were prepared by immunoSEQ multiplex PCR; TCRdb keeps only in-frame clonotypes and omits some of them. The data contain 130,000 to 150,000 clones, less than 95% of them singletons. This TCR came from an adult in good health. The sample was peripheral blood, taken on day 0 of AZD1222 vaccination.

This CDR3 reads CASSQAGVDTQYF. DNA of the CDR3: TGCGCCAGCAGCCAAGCGGGTGTAGATACGCAGTATTTT. The chain is built from TRBV4-1 and TRBJ2-3, with no clear D. The V gene lost 1 base and the J gene lost 5 bases, with 7 bases spanning the gap. Germline loops: CDR1 MGHRA, CDR2 YSYEKL. The CDR3 totals 13 residues.